One and the same sample provided the 14 T cell receptor beta chains below, sequenced in a study of T cell responses to AZD1222 COVID-19 vaccine. Generated by immunoSEQ multiplex PCR, the TCRdb table keeps only in-frame clones and is missing some. The sample gives under 150,000 clones, approximately 92% of which show up once; 3% to 4% is in the top ten. The sample was peripheral blood, taken 28 days after the second AZD1222 dose. The receptors were sampled from an adult who received the AZD1222 COVID-19 vaccine.

This clone was seen a handful of times. V is TRBV13 and J is TRBJ2-1; 9 nucleotides line up with TRBD2. The trim removed 2 bases at V and 0 bases at J, leaving 2 bases unmatched. The CDR3 consists of 16 residues. Per the germline V gene, CDR1 is PRHDT and CDR2 is FYEKMQ (reference sequence). CDR3 in DNA: TGTGCCAGCAGCTTATGGACTAGCGTCTCCTACAATGAGCAGTTCTTC. It translates to CASSLWTSVSYNEQFF.

This sequence joins TRBV9 and TRBJ2-5; D is ambiguous. V was shortened by 3 bases and J by 4 bases, with 10 bases between the two germline ends. In germline, CDR1 is SGDLS, CDR2 YYNGEE. This CDR3 is built from 13 residues. Here the CDR3 reads CASSDGPGETQYF. Here the CDR3 DNA reads TGTGCCAGCAGCGATGGCCCCGGAGAGACCCAGTACTTC.

The chain has TRBV29-1 and TRBJ1-2; D not resolved. The CDR3 runs to 11 residues. Germline V lookup: CDR1 SQVTM, CDR2 ANQGSEA. The V and J ends lost 7 bases and 8 bases respectively, with 14 bases between them. CDR3 in amino acids: CSAGREEGYTF. The CDR3 bases are TGCAGCGCTGGCCGGGAGGAAGGCTACACCTTC.

V gene TRBV3-1 (or the pseudogene TRBV3-2) combines with J gene TRBJ2-1; 8 bases are shared with TRBD2. V dropped 0 bases and J dropped 1; count of bases not matched to a gene: 5. The CDR3 has 17 residues. Per germline, CDR1 LGHDT and CDR2 YNNKEL (reference sequence). The CDR3 nucleotides read TGTGCCAGCAGCCAAGATGGGGCGGGGGGATCCTACAATGAGCAGTTCTTC. Protein sequence: CASSQDGAGGSYNEQFF.

This clone was observed a single time. The chain couples TRBV14 to TRBJ1-2; D unresolved. Germline V CDR1 and CDR2: SGHDN, FVKESK. Trimming removed 1 base at V and 3 bases at J, with 6 bases between. The CDR3 totals 13 residues. The CDR3 reads CASSQGVYYGYTF. CDR3 nucleotides: TGTGCCAGCAGCCAAGGGGTATACTATGGCTACACCTTC.

The sample holds one count of this clone. The CDR3 loop reads CASSDASVGNTIYF. The CDR3 nucleotides read TGTGCCAGCAGCGACGCCTCGGTGGGAAACACCATATATTTT. This rearrangement joins TRBV7-3 to TRBJ1-3, with unresolved D. The CDR3 totals 14 residues. The V end lost 5 bases, the J end lost 4 bases, and 12 bases lay between the germline ends. The germline CDR1 and CDR2 sequences are SGHTA and FQGTGA.

This chain connects TRBV12-3 or TRBV12-4 to TRBJ1-2; D gene uncertain. The CDR3 is 12 residues long. V was trimmed by 3 bases and J by 13 bases, leaving 15 bases between them. The CDR3 DNA follows: TGTGCCAGCAGTTTTGTGGGTTTGGGTGGCACCTTC. It translates to CASSFVGLGGTF.

This clone was detected only once. The CDR3 here is CARPGAGSETQYF. CDR3 nucleotides: TGTGCCAGACCAGGGGCAGGGTCGGAGACCCAGTACTTC. This chain uses TRBV21-1 with TRBJ2-5; the DNA was not used to check the table's D call, TRBD1. TRBV21-1 is given as a pseudogene. The CDR3 sequence is 13 residues long.

As regards this clone: The sample holds other DNA sequences that translate to the same CDR3. This rearrangement joins TRBV7-8 to TRBJ1-1; 8 bases map to TRBD1. The CDR3 is 13 residues long. Unmatched junction bases numbered 3, after V lost 5 bases and J lost 4 bases. Per the germline V gene, CDR1 is SGHVS and CDR2 is FQNEAQ. CDR3: CASSLTGGTEAFF. In DNA, the CDR3 is TGTGCCAGCAGCCTCACAGGGGGCACTGAAGCTTTCTTT.

V and J are TRBV18 and TRBJ1-6, with no clear D. CDR1 and CDR2 from the germline V gene are KGHSH and LQKENI. The CDR3 consists of 14 residues. Trimming removed 3 bases at V and 8 bases at J, with 11 bases between. The CDR3 is CASSPRPEYSPLHF. The CDR3 region has the DNA TGTGCCAGCTCACCCCGACCGGAGTATTCACCCCTCCACTTT.

The CDR3 nucleotides are TGTGCCAGCAGTGAATCTTTGAGGGAGCAGTTCTTC. Protein product: CASSESLREQFF. The V gene is TRBV25-1, the J gene TRBJ2-1; the D is unclear. There are 12 residues in the CDR3. Deletions cut 1 base from V and 10 bases from J, with 8 bases between. The germline gives CDR1 MGHDK, CDR2 SYGVNS.

This clone came up a few times. V gene TRBV5-6 combines with J gene TRBJ1-1, with D perhaps matching TRBD1 (5 bases). The CDR3 consists of 16 residues. CDR1 is SGHDT, CDR2 YYEEEE, per germline. V was pared by 4 bases and J by 1 base, with 17 bases between. The CDR3 sequence is CASSGLEGPGNTEAFF. The CDR3 nucleotides read TGTGCCAGCAGCGGACTCGAGGGGCCGGGGAACACTGAAGCTTTCTTT.

This clone was seen a few times. This rearrangement joins TRBV7-9 to TRBJ1-6; 8 nucleotides line up with TRBD1. CDR1 and CDR2 (germline): SEHNR, FQNEAQ (reference sequence). V was pared by 4 bases and J by 9 bases, with 5 bases of the junction left unmatched. This CDR3 spans 14 amino acids. The DNA of the CDR3 is TGTGCCAGCAGCTCGGACAGGGCAGGTTCACCCCTCCACTTT. This codes for CASSSDRAGSPLHF.

The gene calls are TRBV4-1 and TRBJ1-4, with D possibly matching TRBD1 (5 bases). Germline loops: CDR1 MGHRA, CDR2 YSYEKL. V lost 0 bases and J 7 bases, leaving 9 bases between the germline ends. The CDR3 length is 14 residues. Written as DNA, the CDR3 is TGCGCCAGCAGCCAAGACTCAGGGCCTGAAAAACTGTTTTTT. Protein product: CASSQDSGPEKLFF.